This TCR beta chain was sequenced in a study of blood T cell repertoires in COVID-19. Germline CDR1 is SGHRS and CDR2 is YFSETQ. The V end was cut by 1 base, the J end by 6 bases, with 19 bases between. This CDR3 comprises 16 residues. TCRdb's copy holds only in-frame clones and misses some; the assay was immunoSEQ multiplex PCR. The sample gives some 42,000 clones, approximately 88% of which show up once; over 3.5% is in the top ten. The sample was peripheral blood. The TCR was taken from a human donor in a cohort sampled during active COVID-19. The V and J genes are TRBV5-1 and TRBJ1-2; TRBD1 is a possible D gene (6 bases). CDR3 loop: CASSLPRGGASNGYTF. The CDR3 DNA follows: TGCGCCAGCAGCTTGCCCCGAGGGGGGGCTTCGAATGGCTACACCTTC.